The present entry profiles one T cell receptor beta chain with its context. The target antigen is unknown. These data belong to a study of OX40 agonist ivuxolimab in advanced cancers. Turning to the study itself: Intravenous ivuxolimab was administered to patients every 2 weeks at 0.01 to 10 mg/kg.

Method: immunoSEQ multiplex PCR; TCRdb's copy keeps in-frame clones and lacks some. The sample shows about 44,000 clones, approximately 84% of them seen only once. The junction had 15 bases not matched to a gene; V was cut back by 6 bases and J by 4 bases. The CDR3 extends over 17 amino acids. Germline V gene sequence: CDR1 MNHEY, CDR2 SMNVEV (reference sequence). Study-wide findings and caveats: Among the lowest peripheral clonal expansion occurred in 0.1-3.0 mg/kg partial responders.

Sequenced material: CD4+ or CD8+ T cells sorted from blood, taken in a trial of the OX40 agonist ivuxolimab. This receptor was obtained from an adult with an advanced solid tumor such as melanoma, head and neck, liver or kidney cancer. The chain is built from TRBV27 and TRBJ2-3; 8 bases fit TRBD2. CDR3 amino acids: CASSPYPRGGISDTQYF. The CDR3, as DNA: TGTGCCAGCAGCCCTTACCCCCGCGGGGGGATCTCAGATACGCAGTATTTT.